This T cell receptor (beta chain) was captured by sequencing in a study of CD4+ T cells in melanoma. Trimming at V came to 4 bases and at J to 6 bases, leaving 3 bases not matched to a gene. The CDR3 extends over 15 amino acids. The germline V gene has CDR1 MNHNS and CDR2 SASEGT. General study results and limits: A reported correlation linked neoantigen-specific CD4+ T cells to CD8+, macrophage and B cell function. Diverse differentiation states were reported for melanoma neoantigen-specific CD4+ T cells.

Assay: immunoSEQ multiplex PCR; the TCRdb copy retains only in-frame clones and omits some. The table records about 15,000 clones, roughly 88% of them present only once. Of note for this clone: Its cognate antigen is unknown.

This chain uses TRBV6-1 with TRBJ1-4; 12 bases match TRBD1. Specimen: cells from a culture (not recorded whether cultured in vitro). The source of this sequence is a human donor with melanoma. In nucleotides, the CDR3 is TGTGCCAGCAGTGGGGGACAGGGGGCGGATGAAAAACTGTTTTTT. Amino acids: CASSGGQGADEKLFF.